Listed below are T cell receptor beta chains from one sample, sequenced in a study of T cell changes during pregnancy in multiple sclerosis. The assay was immunoSEQ multiplex PCR, and TCRdb's table has in-frame clones only and misses some. The sample holds about 100,000 clones; roughly 90% are singletons and the top ten take around 2.1%. The sequencing used peripheral blood, collected after pregnancy. The receptors were sampled from a female donor with multiple sclerosis, enrolled in a pregnancy study. Both conserved end residues are part of each CDR3. Each record gives: D gene, J gene, clone size, V gene, CDR3 protein, CDR3 DNA. The D gene is left open where the match is weak. Clone size is given for some rows only: seen once, a few or many times, or a class if the clone is expanded.

d_gene: TRBD2; j_gene: TRBJ2-7; abundance: NA; v_gene: TRBV6-1; CDR3aa: CASFPSGSYEQYF; CDR3nt: TGTGCCAGCTTTCCTAGCGGATCCTACGAGCAGTACTTC
d_gene: TRBD1; j_gene: TRBJ2-1; abundance: once; v_gene: TRBV6-5; CDR3aa: CASSYSRTGGGDEQFF; CDR3nt: TGTGCCAGCAGTTACTCAAGGACAGGGGGCGGCGATGAGCAGTTCTTC
d_gene: NA; j_gene: TRBJ2-1; abundance: NA; v_gene: TRBV6-1; CDR3aa: CASSEAASEYINEQFF; CDR3nt: TGTGCCAGCAGTGAGGCCGCTTCGGAGTATATAAATGAGCAGTTCTTC
d_gene: NA; j_gene: TRBJ2-7; abundance: NA; v_gene: TRBV18; CDR3aa: CASSRQDEYEQYF; CDR3nt: TGTGCCAGCTCACGACAGGACGAATACGAGCAGTACTTC
d_gene: NA; j_gene: TRBJ1-2; abundance: NA; v_gene: TRBV6-5; CDR3aa: CASSYHDRQGYTF; CDR3nt: TGTGCCAGCAGTTATCATGACAGGCAGGGCTACACCTTC
d_gene: TRBD1; j_gene: TRBJ1-1; abundance: once; v_gene: TRBV5-4; CDR3aa: CASSLTGVNTEAFF; CDR3nt: TGTGCCAGCAGCTTGACAGGGGTGAACACTGAAGCTTTCTTT
d_gene: NA; j_gene: TRBJ1-1; abundance: NA; v_gene: TRBV5-1; CDR3aa: CASSLSVLVGQMNTEAFF; CDR3nt: TGCGCCAGCAGCTTGTCAGTTTTGGTTGGACAGATGAACACTGAAGCTTTCTTT
d_gene: TRBD1; j_gene: TRBJ1-2; abundance: NA; v_gene: TRBV28; CDR3aa: CASTGGRLNYGYTF; CDR3nt: TGTGCCAGTACAGGGGGTAGGCTTAACTATGGCTACACCTTC
d_gene: NA; j_gene: TRBJ2-2; abundance: NA; v_gene: TRBV5-1; CDR3aa: CASSFGVGDGELFF; CDR3nt: TGCGCCAGCAGCTTCGGAGTAGGGGACGGGGAGCTGTTTTTT
d_gene: TRBD1; j_gene: TRBJ2-7; abundance: NA; v_gene: TRBV5-5; CDR3aa: CASSLDSRDRKYDEQYF; CDR3nt: TGTGCCAGCAGCTTAGACTCCCGGGACAGAAAGTACGACGAGCAGTACTTC
d_gene: NA; j_gene: TRBJ1-4; abundance: NA; v_gene: TRBV4-1; CDR3aa: CASSQGPLGLNEKLFF; CDR3nt: TGCGCCAGCAGCCAGGGCCCACTGGGCCTTAATGAAAAACTGTTTTTT
d_gene: TRBD2; j_gene: TRBJ2-5; abundance: NA; v_gene: TRBV30; CDR3aa: CAWSVQAGGGKTQYF; CDR3nt: TGTGCCTGGAGTGTACAGGCCGGCGGGGGGAAGACCCAGTACTTC
d_gene: NA; j_gene: TRBJ1-2; abundance: NA; v_gene: TRBV6-5; CDR3aa: CASSYSGASNYGYTF; CDR3nt: TGTGCCAGCAGTTACTCCGGTGCAAGCAACTATGGCTACACCTTC
d_gene: NA; j_gene: TRBJ1-2; abundance: NA; v_gene: TRBV7-2; CDR3aa: CASSLTEYGYTF; CDR3nt: TGTGCCAGCAGCTTGACAGAGTATGGCTACACCTTC
d_gene: NA; j_gene: TRBJ1-3; abundance: NA; v_gene: TRBV7-2; CDR3aa: CASSIQGQGAGNTIYF; CDR3nt: TGTGCCAGCAGCATTCAGGGGCAAGGGGCTGGAAACACCATATATTTT
d_gene: NA; j_gene: TRBJ1-5; abundance: NA; v_gene: TRBV27; CDR3aa: CASSTPQARNQPQHF; CDR3nt: TGTGCCAGCAGTACACCTCAAGCGCGCAATCAGCCCCAGCATTTT
d_gene: TRBD1; j_gene: TRBJ1-6; abundance: NA; v_gene: TRBV28; CDR3aa: CASRGQENSPLHF; CDR3nt: TGTGCCAGCAGAGGACAGGAGAATTCACCCCTCCACTTT
d_gene: TRBD1; j_gene: TRBJ1-2; abundance: once; v_gene: TRBV5-4; CDR3aa: CASSETTGGWGYTF; CDR3nt: TGTGCCAGCAGCGAGACTACAGGGGGATGGGGCTACACCTTC
d_gene: TRBD1; j_gene: TRBJ1-6; abundance: NA; v_gene: TRBV28; CDR3aa: CASSLQGNNSPLHF; CDR3nt: TGTGCCAGCAGTCTACAGGGGAATAATTCACCCCTCCACTTT
d_gene: TRBD2; j_gene: TRBJ2-5; abundance: NA; v_gene: TRBV18; CDR3aa: CASSPGAGVETQYF; CDR3nt: TGTGCCAGCTCACCGGGCGCGGGAGTAGAGACCCAGTACTTC
d_gene: TRBD1; j_gene: TRBJ2-1; abundance: NA; v_gene: TRBV4-3; CDR3aa: CASSKKKGGSSYNEQFF; CDR3nt: TGCGCCAGCAGCAAAAAGAAAGGGGGCAGTTCCTACAATGAGCAGTTCTTC
d_gene: NA; j_gene: TRBJ1-2; abundance: NA; v_gene: TRBV7-6; CDR3aa: CASSLVRGGDGYTF; CDR3nt: TGTGCCAGCAGCTTAGTCCGGGGTGGTGATGGCTACACCTTC
d_gene: NA; j_gene: TRBJ1-1; abundance: NA; v_gene: TRBV27; CDR3aa: CASSWSPSGTEAFF; CDR3nt: TGTGCCAGCAGTTGGTCACCCTCGGGCACTGAAGCTTTCTTT
d_gene: NA; j_gene: TRBJ2-4; abundance: NA; v_gene: TRBV27; CDR3aa: CASSSIAKNIQYF; CDR3nt: TGTGCCAGCAGTTCCATAGCCAAAAACATTCAGTACTTC